Sequencing of this T cell receptor beta chain was carried out in a study of T cell responses to AZD1222 COVID-19 vaccine. Study overall: It was second doses at about 4 or about 12 weeks that were pooled.

About this clone: Antigen: not known.

Germline V gives CDR1 MGHRA, CDR2 YSYEKL. This CDR3 is built from 15 residues. Trimming removed 0 bases at V and 6 bases at J, with 14 bases between. The data were produced by immunoSEQ multiplex PCR, yet TCRdb's version contains in-frame clones alone and is incomplete. This sample has 150,000 to 160,000 clones, with less than 90% found just once. Study results and limitations: Vaccination with two AZD1222 doses was followed by a rise in Spike-specific TCR breadth and depth. Scientists sampled the repertoires only once the peak T cell response had passed.

The sequencing here drew on peripheral blood, taken on day 0 of AZD1222 vaccination. The TCR originated in an adult in good health. The genes are TRBV4-1 and TRBJ1-2, with unresolved D. CDR3 nucleotide sequence: TGCGCCAGCAGCCAAGATAGGACCATTCTTGATGGCTACACCTTC. The encoded protein is CASSQDRTILDGYTF.